This T cell receptor beta chain was recovered during a study of Graves' ophthalmopathy and Graves' hyperthyroidism. Broader study findings: Using 13 signatures, a model distinguished ophthalmopathy from stable hyperthyroidism, reaching roughly 90% sensitivity and approximately 81% specificity.

With 5 bases removed from V and 0 bases from J, the gap between germline ends came to 16 bases. The germline gives CDR1 MDHEN, CDR2 SYDVKM. This CDR3 is built from 17 residues. This clonotype was seen at least ten times. The antigen is undetermined. Scientists amplified the TCR beta CDR3 regions from RNA transcripts. RT-PCR was first run with HTBI primers, then multiplex PCR in a second round. Via MiXCR, TCRdb re-called the multiplex PCR reads, giving one row per CDR3 protein. The data contain roughly 500,000 distinct CDR3 sequences, roughly 14% of them singletons. Clinical symptoms, serum thyroxine, TRAb, thyroid ultrasound and orbital computed tomography determined diagnosis.

Sequencing was carried out using blood. The clonotype originates from a woman aged 25 to 39 with Graves' ophthalmopathy. V is TRBV28 and J is TRBJ2-2, with D perhaps TRBD2 (5 bases). CDR3: CASSPIQEATNTGELFF. The CDR3 region has the DNA TGTGCCAGCAGTCCCATCCAGGAGGCGACGAACACCGGGGAGCTGTTTTTT.